This TCR beta chain was obtained from a study of OX40 agonist ivuxolimab in advanced cancers. Using immunoSEQ multiplex PCR, the repertoire was profiled, and TCRdb retains in-frame clones only, with some absent. Of roughly 60,000 clones in the sample, less than 85% are singletons; the top ten hold 3.5% to 4%. This CDR3 has 14 amino acids. Germline CDR1 is MGHRA and CDR2 is YSYEKL. Unmatched junction bases numbered 3, after V lost 5 bases and J lost 4 bases. Sampling of blood occurred at baseline, cycle 4 day 1, and cycle 7 day 1. The sequence was collected from an adult with an advanced solid tumor such as melanoma, head and neck, liver or kidney cancer. Sequenced here: CD4+ or CD8+ T cells sorted from blood, sampled in a trial of the OX40 agonist ivuxolimab. The chain joins TRBV4-1 to TRBJ1-1; 11 positions agree with TRBD1. The CDR3 coding sequence is TGCGCCAGCAGCAGAGGGACAGGGGGCACTGAAGCTTTCTTT. Its protein product is CASSRGTGGTEAFF.